Described below is a single T cell receptor beta chain sequence and its context. Its specificity is not known. The data originate from a study of tumor and adjacent non-tumor tissue in lung cancer. Study-level information: The cohort had 12 adenocarcinoma, a couple of squamous cell and 1 small cell patients. Whole-study findings and limits: Patients with more diverse tumor TCRs had worse survival. TCR diversity was significantly greater in tumor than normal lung tissue.

A modified ARM-PCR protocol with three rounds of nested PCR amplified TCRbeta. Each CDR3 protein gets one entry after TCRdb re-called the multiplex PCR reads with MiXCR. The sample gives tens of thousands of distinct CDR3 sequences, approximately 65% of which show up once; around 20% is in the top ten. No cell sorting was done before RNA was extracted from the tissue. Newly diagnosed lung cancer patients had thoracic surgery in China, August–late 2014, without prior chemotherapy. V shed 2 bases and J shed 0 bases, with 11 bases lying between them. CDR1 and CDR2 (germline): MNHEY, SVGAGI. The CDR3 contains 15 residues.

This sequence joins TRBV6-5 and TRBJ2-7; D is undetermined. Sequenced: lung tumor tissue. The TCR originated in a man aged 55 to 70 with non-small cell lung cancer. This chain's CDR3 is CASSYDRRNSYEQYF. The CDR3, as DNA: TGTGCCAGCAGTTACGATAGGAGAAACTCCTACGAGCAGTACTTC.